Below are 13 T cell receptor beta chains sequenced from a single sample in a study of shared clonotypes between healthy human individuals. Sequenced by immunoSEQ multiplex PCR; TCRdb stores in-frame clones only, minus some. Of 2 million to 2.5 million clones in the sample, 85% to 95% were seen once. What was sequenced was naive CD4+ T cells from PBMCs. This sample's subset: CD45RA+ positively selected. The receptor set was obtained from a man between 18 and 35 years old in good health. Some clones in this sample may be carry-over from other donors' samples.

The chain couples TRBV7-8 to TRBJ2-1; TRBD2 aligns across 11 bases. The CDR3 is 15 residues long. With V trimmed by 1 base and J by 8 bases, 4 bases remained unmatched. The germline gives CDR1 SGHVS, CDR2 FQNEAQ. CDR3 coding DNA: TGTGCCAGCAGCTTAGTAGCGGGAGGGCCCTATGAGCAGTTCTTC. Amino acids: CASSLVAGGPYEQFF.

The CDR3 here is CASSLTSPKNTGELFF. In nucleotides, the CDR3 is TGTGCCAGCTCACTCACAAGTCCTAAAAACACCGGGGAGCTGTTTTTT. This chain joins TRBV18 and TRBJ2-2; no clear D. Trimming stripped 4 bases from V and 2 bases from J, with 14 bases between. The CDR3 is 16 amino acids. Looked up from germline, CDR1 is KGHSH and CDR2 is LQKENI.

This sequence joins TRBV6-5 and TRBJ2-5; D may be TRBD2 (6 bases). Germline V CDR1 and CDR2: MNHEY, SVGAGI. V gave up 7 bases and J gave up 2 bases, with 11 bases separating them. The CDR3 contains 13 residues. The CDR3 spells CASMEGSQETQYF. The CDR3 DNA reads TGTGCCAGCATGGAGGGGAGTCAAGAGACCCAGTACTTC.

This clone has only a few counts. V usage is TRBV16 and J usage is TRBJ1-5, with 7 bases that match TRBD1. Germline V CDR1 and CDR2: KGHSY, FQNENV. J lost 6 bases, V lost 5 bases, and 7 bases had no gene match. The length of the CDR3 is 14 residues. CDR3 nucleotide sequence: TGTGCCAGCAGCTCCGACAGGGTCAGTCAGCCCCAGCATTTT. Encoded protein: CASSSDRVSQPQHF.

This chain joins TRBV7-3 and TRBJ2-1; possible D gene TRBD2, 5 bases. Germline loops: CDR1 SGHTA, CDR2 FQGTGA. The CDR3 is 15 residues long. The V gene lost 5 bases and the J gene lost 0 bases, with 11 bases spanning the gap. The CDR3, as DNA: TGTGCCAGCAGCCCCCAGCGGAGCTCCTACAATGAGCAGTTCTTC. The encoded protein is CASSPQRSSYNEQFF.

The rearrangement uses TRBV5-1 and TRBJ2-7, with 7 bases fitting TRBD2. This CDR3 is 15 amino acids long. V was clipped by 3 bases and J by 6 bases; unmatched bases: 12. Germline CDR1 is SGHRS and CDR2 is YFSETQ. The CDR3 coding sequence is TGCGCCAGCAGCTGGGAGGGCCAAGGGTTTGGCGAGCAGTACTTC. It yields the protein CASSWEGQGFGEQYF.

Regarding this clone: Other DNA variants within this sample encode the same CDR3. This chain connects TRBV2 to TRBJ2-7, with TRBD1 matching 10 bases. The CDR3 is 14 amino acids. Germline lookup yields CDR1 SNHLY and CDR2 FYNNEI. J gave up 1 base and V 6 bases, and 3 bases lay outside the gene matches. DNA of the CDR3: TGTGCCAGCAGCCGGGGACAGGGGTCCTACGAGCAGTACTTC. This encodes CASSRGQGSYEQYF.

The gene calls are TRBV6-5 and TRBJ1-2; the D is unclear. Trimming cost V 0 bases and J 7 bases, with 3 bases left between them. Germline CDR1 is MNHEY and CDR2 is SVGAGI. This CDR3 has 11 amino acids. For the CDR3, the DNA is TGTGCCAGCAGTTACTCGGTTGGCTACACCTTC. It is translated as CASSYSVGYTF.

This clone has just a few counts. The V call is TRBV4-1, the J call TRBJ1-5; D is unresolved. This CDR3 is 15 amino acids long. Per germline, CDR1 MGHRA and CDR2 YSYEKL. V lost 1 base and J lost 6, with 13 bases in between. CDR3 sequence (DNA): TGCGCCAGCAGCCAAGGAAGAGCGAGCGGTCAGCCCCAGCATTTT. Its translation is CASSQGRASGQPQHF.

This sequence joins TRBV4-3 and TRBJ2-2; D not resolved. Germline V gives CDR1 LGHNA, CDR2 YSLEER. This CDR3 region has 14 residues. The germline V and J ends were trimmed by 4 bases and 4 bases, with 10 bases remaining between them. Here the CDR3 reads CASSPMAATGELFF. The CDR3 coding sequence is TGCGCCAGCAGCCCTATGGCTGCCACCGGGGAGCTGTTTTTT.

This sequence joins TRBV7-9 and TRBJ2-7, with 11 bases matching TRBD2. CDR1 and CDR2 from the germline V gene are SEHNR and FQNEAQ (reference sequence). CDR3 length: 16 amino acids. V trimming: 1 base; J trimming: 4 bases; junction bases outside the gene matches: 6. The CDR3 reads CASSLVGTSGPYEQYF. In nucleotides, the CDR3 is TGTGCCAGCAGCTTAGTTGGGACTAGCGGCCCTTACGAGCAGTACTTC.

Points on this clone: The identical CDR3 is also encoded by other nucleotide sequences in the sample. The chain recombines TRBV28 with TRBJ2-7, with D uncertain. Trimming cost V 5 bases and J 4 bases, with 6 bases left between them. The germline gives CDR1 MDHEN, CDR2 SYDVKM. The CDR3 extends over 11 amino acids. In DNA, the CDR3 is TGTGCCAGCAGTATATTATACGAGCAGTACTTC. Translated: CASSILYEQYF.

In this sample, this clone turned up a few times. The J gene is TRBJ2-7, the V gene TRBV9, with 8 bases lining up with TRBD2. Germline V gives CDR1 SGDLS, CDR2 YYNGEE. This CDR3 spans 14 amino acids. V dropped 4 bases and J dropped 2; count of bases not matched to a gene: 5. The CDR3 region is CASSPGGVAYEQYF. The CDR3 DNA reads TGTGCCAGCAGCCCCGGGGGGGTTGCCTACGAGCAGTACTTC.